This record looks at one T cell receptor beta chain sequence and its context. Antigen specificity is unknown. The table came from immunoSEQ multiplex PCR; TCRdb's copy has only in-frame clones and leaves some out. The sample contains about 250,000 clones, more than 85% of which appear only once. The sample comes from a study of cytomegalovirus exposure and HLA in healthy donors. On the study more broadly: The same platform as the approximately 700 first-cohort repertoires was used for the 100 to 150 validation repertoires, a later analysis reported.

With 3 bases removed from V and 5 bases from J, the gap between germline ends came to 11 bases. CDR1 and CDR2 (germline): SGHRS, YFSETQ. The CDR3 runs to 14 residues. Findings of the study overall: Reportedly, cytomegalovirus status was diagnosed with high sensitivity and specificity. Overall, roughly 150 TCR beta chains were annotated as cytomegalovirus-associated.

The sequence derives from a young man in good health and CMV-seropositive. V is TRBV5-1 and J is TRBJ1-4, with D maybe TRBD1 (6 bases). The sequenced sample was PBMCs. The CDR3: CASSSGQINEKLFF. CDR3 sequence (DNA): TGCGCCAGCAGCTCCGGACAGATAAATGAAAAACTGTTTTTT.